Included here is one T cell receptor beta chain sequence, with context. This clone is a singleton in its sample. Its binding antigen is unknown. No per-base quality is available; no much larger clone lies one base away. For the CD8 naive samples, CD45RO-negative cells were positively selected for CCR7, yielding a CD45RA+CCR7+ population from which TemRA cells were excluded. The donors were healthy, HIV-negative adults with no recently reported acute infections or vaccinations. Only Caucasian adults living in Nashville, Tennessee, USA were represented among the donors. Blood was obtained by leukapheresis, after which PBMCs were separated by Ficoll-Histopaque density gradient centrifugation and cryopreserved in liquid nitrogen vapor phase. Analytical flow cytometry was used to check the purity and quantity of each magnetically sorted T cell population. Each sorted fraction had its genomic DNA isolated and then quantified by UV absorbance on a Nanodrop 2000c.

The sample originates from a study of shared clonotypes between healthy human individuals (dated by TCRdb to about 2020). Turning to the overall study: The cohort comprised a couple of women and a few men aged 18 to 49 years. Per donor, three plates each were used for CD4 naive and CD4 memory, two for CD8 naive, and one for CD8 memory. Blood TCR repertoires of about 5 healthy adults were deeply sequenced to estimate repertoire size and the extent of clonotype sharing between individuals. Different laboratories and diverse techniques were used to prepare libraries and sequence TCR repertoires, to increase sequencing depth and limit assay-specific biases. Between about 0.94 and 8.9 billion PBMCs per donor were obtained by leukapheresis.

The paper as a whole reports these results and caveats: Naive subsets generally had larger estimated clonotype richness than memory subsets did. Even with the large sequencing depth, rarefaction of the sorted-subset datasets indicated that sequencing was incomplete. Sampling was restricted to blood, and TCR repertoires in tissue are likely to differ from TCR repertoires in blood. Pairwise subsampling led to the expectation that sequencing depth would affect the degree of clonotype sharing among donors. When a few donors were compared, the shared fraction of clonotypes was about 5.2% for naive CD4, about 4% for naive CD8, 2.3% for memory CD4, and approximately 0.4% for memory CD8. Clonotypes shared by all four sorted-subset donors showed higher generation probabilities than non-shared clonotypes. Because the study included only a small number of donors, the genetic and exposure-history diversity represented was limited.

TCR CDR3 regions were amplified from genomic DNA by multiplex PCR using the deep immunoSEQ assay. Genomic DNA extracted from each cell subset was distributed evenly over all wells of several immunoSEQ 96-well plates, and each plate served as one replicate. Each replicate PCR for sorted subsets received about 210 ng genomic DNA, equal to roughly 30,000 T cell genomes. Purified libraries were measured with a Qubit 3.0 fluorometer, size-checked on a Bioanalyzer 2100, and measured again with the KAPA Library Quantification kit. A separate single-read 150-cycle Illumina NextSeq 550 flow cell was used to sequence each immunoSEQ 96-well plate. Turning to the authors' computational methods: The immunoSEQ output contained only junctional sequences without quality scores, so filtering could not match that applied to full-length reads. Sequences were annotated with PyIR, a Python wrapper for IgBLAST v1.9, using IMGT germline references to assign V/J genes and CDR3. Reads with weak V/J assignments (E-value above 1e-6), missing CDR3, stop codons, out-of-frame junctions, or ambiguous translated residues were removed. V3J clonotypes were defined as sequences sharing an identical inferred V gene, J gene, and CDR3 amino acid sequence. Percentage overlap between repertoires was calculated by dividing the number of shared unique clonotypes by the size of the smaller repertoire. Three approaches were used to assess repertoire richness: RTK rarefaction, the Chao1 estimator, and Recon v2.1 estimates of unobserved clonotypes. OLGA was used to compute generation probabilities for all TCRbeta clonotypes that the gDNA method yielded from a handful of donors. TCRdb retrieved this table from immuneACCESS and kept in-frame rearrangements only. Not all clones are present; in checked studies, unresolved V genes account for under half, and no reason is known for the remainder. The D gene and trimming were derived from the DNA, and the V and J assignments and clone size from that table. The sample has fewer than 850,000 clones on record, 90% to 97% of them singletons. The ten largest clones represent less than 0.25% of the sample.

Sequenced: naive CD8+ T cells sorted from blood. The cell subset or site label on this specimen signifies: CD45RA+CCR7+. The clonotype was recovered from a young man in good health.

The CDR3 sequence is CASSTRLAEYNEQFF. The DNA is as follows: TGTGCCAGCAGCACCCGACTAGCGGAATACAATGAGCAGTTCTTC. The chain was built from TRBV7-6 and TRBJ2-1; 9 middle bases align to TRBD2. The V end gives up 5 bases and the J end 4 bases, leaving 6 bases in the junction not matched to a gene. Reading from cysteine to phenylalanine, the CDR3 counts 15 amino acids. The retained sequence is limited to the CDR3, 45 bases, with the frame set at the first base. As encoded in the germline V gene, CDR1 is SGHVS while CDR2 is FNYEAQ.